The sequence of this T cell receptor (beta chain) was determined in a study of beta chain features in type 1 diabetes. The investigators reverse transcribed all of the isolated RNA, so they sequenced expressed TCRB transcripts. Assay used: immunoSEQ multiplex PCR; TCRdb lists only in-frame clones, some missing. Of 350,000 to 400,000 clones listed, about 16% are singletons. With 6 bases clipped from V and 5 bases from J, the junction kept 5 bases outside the gene matches. CDR1 is LNHDA, CDR2 SQIVND, per germline (reference sequence). This CDR3 region has 14 residues. The sample holds a few counts of this clone.

Specimen: naive CD4+ T cells from blood. The gene calls are TRBV19 and TRBJ1-2; 11 bases map to TRBD1. The TCR comes from a woman aged 18-29 years in good health. CDR3 in amino acids: CASRRTGGSYGYTF. The CDR3 bases are TGTGCCAGTAGAAGGACAGGGGGCTCGTATGGCTACACCTTC.